What follows are 10 T cell receptor beta chains derived from one specimen sequenced in a study of T cell responses to AZD1222 COVID-19 vaccine. Only in-frame clones appear in the TCRdb table, and some are missing; sequencing was by immunoSEQ multiplex PCR. The table records roughly 100,000 clones, approximately 87% of them present only once. This specimen consisted of peripheral blood, obtained on day 0 of AZD1222 vaccination. The source of these receptors is an adult in good health.

This chain joins TRBV19 and TRBJ2-3, with 9 bases lining up with TRBD1. The CDR3 contains 15 residues. V lost 8 bases to trimming and J lost 3 bases; unmatched junction nucleotides: 9. From germline, CDR1 is LNHDA and CDR2 SQIVND (reference sequence). CDR3 region: CASVGTGRMTDTQYF. The CDR3 nucleotides read TGTGCCAGTGTCGGGACAGGGAGAATGACAGATACGCAGTATTTT.

The rearrangement joins TRBV5-4 to TRBJ1-2; D ambiguous. Per the germline V gene, CDR1 is SGHNT and CDR2 is YYREEE (reference sequence). Deletions cut 1 base from V and 7 bases from J, with 14 bases between. The CDR3 loop spans 14 amino acids. The CDR3 sequence is CASSLMNALGGYTF. Written as DNA, the CDR3 is TGTGCCAGCAGCTTGATGAACGCTCTGGGTGGCTACACCTTC.

This rearrangement joins TRBV5-8 to TRBJ2-6; D may be TRBD1 or TRBD2 (5 bases each). CDR3 length: 16 residues. Germline V gene sequence: CDR1 SGHTS, CDR2 YDEGEE. The ends were cut back, 4 bases at V and 2 bases at J, with 13 bases in the middle. The CDR3 region has the DNA TGTGCCAGCAGCCCGTTTCGGGGCCCTGGGGCCAACGTCCTGACTTTC. As protein: CASSPFRGPGANVLTF.

The chain employs TRBV6-5 and TRBJ1-1; tentative D call: TRBD1 (6 bases). The CDR3 consists of 13 residues. Between the trimmed V and J ends, which lost 7 bases and 1 base, there was a span of 10 bases. Germline CDR1 reads MNHEY; CDR2 reads SVGAGI. DNA for the CDR3: TGTGCCAGCACCGCAGGGGCGAACACTGAAGCTTTCTTT. It codes for CASTAGANTEAFF.

The V gene is TRBV2, the J gene TRBJ1-6, with D maybe TRBD1 (6 bases). The CDR3 is made up of 13 amino acids. V shed 6 bases and J shed 7 bases, with 10 bases lying between them. Germline loops: CDR1 SNHLY, CDR2 FYNNEI. The CDR3 is CASRAGVNSPLHF. CDR3 in DNA: TGTGCCAGCAGGGCAGGGGTGAATTCACCCCTCCACTTT.

The chain carries TRBV7-8 and TRBJ2-7; possible D gene TRBD1, 6 bases. CDR1 is SGHVS and CDR2 is FQNEAQ in the germline V gene. The germline V and J ends were trimmed by 3 bases and 6 bases, with 12 bases remaining between them. This CDR3 comprises 13 residues. CDR3 region: CASSFTSQGEQYF. The CDR3 nucleotides read TGTGCCAGCAGCTTTACTTCACAGGGCGAGCAGTACTTC.

V gene TRBV18 combines with J gene TRBJ1-1; D is unclear. There are 13 residues in the CDR3. V shed 4 bases and J shed 2 bases, with 8 bases lying between them. The germline V gene encodes CDR1 KGHSH and CDR2 LQKENI. CDR3 amino acids: CASSLRDNTEAFF. CDR3 sequence (DNA): TGTGCCAGCTCACTTAGGGATAACACTGAAGCTTTCTTT.

This rearrangement joins TRBV5-1 to TRBJ1-2, with a possible D match to TRBD1 (6 bases). V shed 3 bases and J shed 6 bases, with 12 bases lying between them. Germline V CDR1 and CDR2: SGHRS, YFSETQ. The CDR3 consists of 13 residues. Here the CDR3 DNA reads TGCGCCAGCAGCTGGTCGGGGGGCGATGGCTACACCTTC. Its protein is CASSWSGGDGYTF.

This clone was detected once. V is TRBV27 and J is TRBJ1-5; 11 bases fit TRBD1. The CDR3 sequence is 15 residues long. Germline V gene lookup returns CDR1 MNHEY and CDR2 SMNVEV (reference sequence). V lost 2 bases and J lost 4; bases outside the gene matches: 1. For the CDR3, the DNA is TGTGCCAGCAGTTTAGGACAGGGGGCTAATCAGCCCCAGCATTTT. Translation gives CASSLGQGANQPQHF.

This clone was detected only once. The chain uses TRBV28 and TRBJ2-7; 9 positions agree with TRBD2. Germline CDR1 MDHEN, CDR2 SYDVKM. CDR3 length equals 14 residues. The V and J ends lost 7 bases and 6 bases, in that order; junction bases with no gene match: 10. CDR3 in DNA: TGTGCCAGCATTTCAACCGGGACTAGCCCCGAGCAGTACTTC. Residues: CASISTGTSPEQYF.